Described below is a single T cell receptor (beta chain) sequence and its context. The data derive from a study of blood T cell repertoires in COVID-19. Overall study context: Researchers got acute and convalescent COVID-19 samples from the United States, Italy and Spain.

Some clones are missing from TCRdb's copy, which holds only in-frame ones; the method was immunoSEQ multiplex PCR. The repertoire includes 25,000 to 35,000 clones, about 86% of them detected once, and roughly 28% sits in the top ten. This CDR3 spans 14 amino acids. Germline lookup yields CDR1 SEHNR and CDR2 FQNEAQ (reference sequence). Trimming stripped 6 bases from V and 0 bases from J, with 9 bases between. V is TRBV7-9 and J is TRBJ2-1; D possibly corresponds to TRBD2 (6 bases). The clonotype originates from a human donor in a cohort sampled during active COVID-19. Input material: peripheral blood. The CDR3 loop is CASSRLDSYNEQFF. The CDR3 coding sequence is TGTGCCAGCAGTAGACTAGACTCCTACAATGAGCAGTTCTTC.